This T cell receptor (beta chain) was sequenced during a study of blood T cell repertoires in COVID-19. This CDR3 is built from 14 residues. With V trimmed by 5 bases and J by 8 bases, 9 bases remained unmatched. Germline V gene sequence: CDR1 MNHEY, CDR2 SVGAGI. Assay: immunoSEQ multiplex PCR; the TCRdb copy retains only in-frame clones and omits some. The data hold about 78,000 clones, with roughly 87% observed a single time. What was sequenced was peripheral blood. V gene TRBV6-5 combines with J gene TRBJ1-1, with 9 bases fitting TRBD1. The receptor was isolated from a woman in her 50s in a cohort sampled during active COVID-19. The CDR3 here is CASSNPGTGWEAFF. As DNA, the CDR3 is TGTGCCAGCAGTAACCCCGGGACAGGGTGGGAAGCTTTCTTT.